This is a list of T cell receptor beta chains from one sample in a study of blood T cell repertoires in COVID-19. Generated by immunoSEQ multiplex PCR, the TCRdb table keeps only in-frame clones and is missing some. Seen here are 400,000 to 450,000 clones, around nine tenths observed once, and the top ten hold less than 0.95%. Material: peripheral blood. These receptors came from a man aged 18 to 30 with COVID-19, enrolled during active disease. The CDR3 runs from the conserved cysteine through the conserved F or W. A D gene is named only where the DNA matches it firmly. Part of the rows lack a size; the others show once, few, many or a class for expanded clones.

J: TRBJ2-2; V: TRBV29-1; D: TRBD2; size: NA; CDR3: CSAYRTSGAFGELFF; DNA: TGCAGCGCTTACCGGACTAGCGGGGCTTTCGGGGAGCTGTTTTTT
J: TRBJ1-6; V: TRBV6-6; D: NA; size: NA; CDR3: CASSYSEGNSPLHF; DNA: TGTGCCAGCAGTTACTCGGAGGGAAATTCACCCCTCCACTTT
J: TRBJ2-1; V: TRBV4-1; D: TRBD1; size: NA; CDR3: CASSHAMGTGFLNEQFF; DNA: TGCGCCAGCAGCCATGCGATGGGGACAGGCTTCTTGAATGAGCAGTTCTTC
J: TRBJ1-5; V: TRBV24-1; D: NA; size: NA; CDR3: CATSDPNQPQHF; DNA: TGTGCCACCAGTGATCCGAATCAGCCCCAGCATTTT
J: TRBJ2-5; V: TRBV3-1/TRBV3-2; D: TRBD2; size: NA; CDR3: CASSRAGGHETQYF; DNA: TGTGCCAGCAGCCGAGCGGGGGGGCACGAGACCCAGTACTTC
J: TRBJ1-2; V: TRBV14; D: NA; size: NA; CDR3: CASSQGGPGPWLYGYTF; DNA: TGTGCCAGCAGCCAAGGTGGGCCAGGGCCATGGCTCTATGGCTACACCTTC
J: TRBJ2-5; V: TRBV2; D: NA; size: NA; CDR3: CASTSWTEQETQYF; DNA: TGTGCCAGCACCTCCTGGACAGAACAAGAGACCCAGTACTTC
J: TRBJ1-2; V: TRBV9; D: NA; size: NA; CDR3: CASSAQTGLNYGYTF; DNA: TGTGCCAGCAGCGCCCAGACAGGTCTTAACTATGGCTACACCTTC
J: TRBJ1-5; V: TRBV19; D: NA; size: NA; CDR3: CASSISGGPQHF; DNA: TGTGCCAGTAGTATCTCCGGGGGGCCCCAGCATTTT
J: TRBJ1-5; V: TRBV27; D: TRBD1; size: NA; CDR3: CASSFTGGNQPQHF; DNA: TGTGCCAGCAGTTTTACAGGGGGCAATCAGCCCCAGCATTTT
J: TRBJ2-2; V: TRBV20-1; D: NA; size: few; CDR3: CSASNRPGELFF; DNA: TGCAGTGCTAGTAACAGGCCCGGGGAGCTGTTTTTT
J: TRBJ1-4; V: TRBV24-1; D: TRBD1; size: once; CDR3: CATSEGGTGSEKLFF; DNA: TGTGCCACCAGTGAGGGAGGGACAGGATCGGAAAAACTGTTTTTT
J: TRBJ1-3; V: TRBV9; D: TRBD1; size: once; CDR3: CASSPTGGNTIYF; DNA: TGTGCCAGCAGCCCGACAGGGGGCAACACCATATATTTT
J: TRBJ1-1; V: TRBV7-9; D: NA; size: NA; CDR3: CASSLGIGENTEAFF; DNA: TGTGCCAGCAGCTTAGGGATAGGAGAGAACACTGAAGCTTTCTTT
J: TRBJ1-5; V: TRBV14; D: NA; size: NA; CDR3: CASSAGGSSNQPQHF; DNA: TGTGCCAGCAGTGCGGGGGGTTCCAGCAATCAGCCCCAGCATTTT
J: TRBJ2-3; V: TRBV7-9; D: TRBD2; size: NA; CDR3: CASSWRETSTDTQYF; DNA: TGTGCCAGCAGCTGGCGGGAGACTAGCACAGATACGCAGTATTTT
J: TRBJ2-7; V: TRBV3-1/TRBV3-2; D: TRBD1; size: NA; CDR3: CASSRARQGLTLSSYEQYF; DNA: TGTGCCAGCAGCCGCGCGAGACAGGGGCTTACACTAAGCTCCTACGAGCAGTACTTC
J: TRBJ2-7; V: TRBV27; D: TRBD1; size: NA; CDR3: CASSFDREWYF; DNA: TGTGCCAGCAGTTTCGACAGGGAGTGGTACTTC
J: TRBJ2-2; V: TRBV6-5; D: NA; size: NA; CDR3: CASSPTTNTGELFF; DNA: TGTGCCAGCAGTCCGACTACCAACACCGGGGAGCTGTTTTTT
J: TRBJ2-2; V: TRBV30; D: TRBD2; size: NA; CDR3: CAWSVVAGRLITGELFF; DNA: TGTGCCTGGAGTGTAGTAGCGGGAAGACTCATCACCGGGGAGCTGTTTTTT
J: TRBJ1-1; V: TRBV6-4; D: NA; size: NA; CDR3: CASSEPGQRNTEAFF; DNA: TGTGCCAGCAGTGAACCAGGGCAGAGGAACACTGAAGCTTTCTTT
J: TRBJ1-1; V: TRBV10-1; D: NA; size: NA; CDR3: CATGTLTEDTEAFF; DNA: TGCGCCACCGGGACACTCACTGAGGACACTGAAGCTTTCTTT
J: TRBJ1-1; V: TRBV6-5; D: NA; size: NA; CDR3: CASRAERGTEAFF; DNA: TGTGCCAGCAGGGCTGAGAGGGGGACTGAAGCTTTCTTT
J: TRBJ1-4; V: TRBV6-5; D: NA; size: NA; CDR3: CASQGIDEKLFF; DNA: TGTGCCAGTCAGGGTATCGATGAAAAACTGTTTTTT
J: TRBJ2-7; V: TRBV20-1; D: NA; size: NA; CDR3: CSARDRGEQYF; DNA: TGCAGTGCTAGAGACAGGGGCGAGCAGTACTTC
J: TRBJ2-7; V: TRBV28; D: NA; size: NA; CDR3: CASSLQAHPIYEQYF; DNA: TGTGCCAGCAGTTTACAGGCACACCCAATCTACGAGCAGTACTTC